The text below deals with one T cell receptor beta chain. Seattle patients were enrolled during active infection and followed longitudinally. The CDR3 consists of 13 residues. V was cut by 3 bases and J by 5 bases, with 13 bases left in between. Germline CDR1 DFQATT, CDR2 SNEGSKA (reference sequence). Original processing notes: For nucleated cells, counts were estimated from reference gene primer amplification. Clones were sequenced by immunoSEQ multiplex PCR, and TCRdb holds only the in-frame ones, with some missing. V, J and clone size reflect that table, while D and trimming were determined from the DNA. The profile shows about 300,000 clones, approximately 90% of them singletons. This record belongs to a study of blood T cell repertoires in COVID-19. On the study more broadly: There were acute and convalescent COVID-19 samples, and they came from the United States, Italy and Spain. T cells, B-cell-depleted T cells, or PBMCs supplied cDNA or gDNA.

The rearrangement uses TRBV20-1 and TRBJ2-5; possible D gene TRBD2, 6 bases. Sequenced material: peripheral blood. This clonotype was sampled from a woman in her 30s with COVID-19, enrolled during active disease. The CDR3 region is CSASSRGRETQYF. CDR3 DNA: TGCAGTGCTAGTTCTAGAGGGAGGGAGACCCAGTACTTC.